This record covers a single T cell receptor beta chain. Its antigen has not been determined. No base-level quality is on record; no much larger clone is a single base apart. Based on the germline V gene, the CDR1 and CDR2 sequences are SGDLS and YYNGEE. CDR3 length: 13 amino acids, cysteine to phenylalanine. The only DNA kept is the CDR3, 39 bases in frame from the first base. V is reduced by 4 bases and J by 3 bases, leaving a spacing of 10 bases between them. This sample was taken from a study of cytomegalovirus exposure and HLA in healthy donors (dated by TCRdb to the late 2010s). Concerning the study at large: An earlier analysis of around 600 of the donors reported 276 Gb of sequence data and roughly 100 million unique TCR beta sequences from 150 million to 200 million T cells. An early release covering about 600 HLA-typed donors comprised approximately 300 gigabases of sequencing data and tens of millions of unique TCR sequences. Among the approximately 420 genotyped donors, under 90% belonged to the genetic ancestry cluster associated with self-reported Caucasian donors. The study aimed to test whether signatures of past pathogen exposure could be identified by cataloging public T cell receptors. The study profiled the T cell repertoires of hundreds of subjects by immunosequencing and related them to cytomegalovirus serostatus. In addition to the first cohort of 650 to 800 subjects, a separate validation cohort of around 110 different subjects was used. To predict cytomegalovirus infection status, the study brought together high-throughput TCR immunosequencing, statistical association of individual TCRs with disease status, and machine learning. A later analysis re-examined previously published TCR beta repertoires from about 670 donors and added high-resolution HLA genotyping to investigate patterns of TCR occurrence. In the later analysis, no new phenotypic data were used to find candidate immune exposures; instead, reliance was placed on TCR beta sequences and their occurrence across donors. An earlier analysis of more than 450 of the donors used high-throughput TCR beta sequencing to judge whether each TCR beta V gene segment behaved as functional or pseudogenic. Donor age, sex, ethnicity and CMV serostatus were compiled alongside the repertoire data. A later genetic analysis took genome-wide SNP genotypes for about three fifths of the roughly 700 donors and used that subset as a discovery cohort. All discovery cohort repertoires had been generated using a single sequencing platform. HLA typing covered class I and class II loci at four-digit resolution. The number of typed donors differed by locus: roughly 629-640 for A, B, C, DRB1 and DQB1; 500 to 550 for DQA1; around 610 for DPA1; and some 450 for DPB1. Roughly 5 DR-DQ haplotypes were treated as single units for association and clustering because of strong linkage in the cohort. On average, roughly 200,000 unique TCR beta nucleotide sequences were sequenced per donor among fewer than 500 genotyped donors of the cohort, with roughly 18% of those sequences being non-productive. General findings and caveats noted by the study authors: A further reported finding was that TCR beta sequences accurately predicted the HLA-A and HLA-B alleles for most subjects in the first cohort. A group of highly shared sequence variants was considered likely to be a technical artifact of the sequencing pipeline. Compared with equally common non-associated chains, HLA-associated TCR beta chains in a later analysis were more clonally expanded and had lower generation probabilities. In a later analysis, TCR association rates were found to vary across HLA loci, with the most associated TCRs seen for DRB1 alleles and the fewest for HLA-C alleles. The authors suggested that the approach could potentially be extended to other disease states and immunological phenotypes. For the cohort, immune exposure information was limited to CMV serostatus. In an earlier analysis of some 500 of the donors, most TCR beta V segments were observed in productive rearrangements about 87% or about 30% of the time, broadly matching IMGT annotations. According to a later genetic analysis, donors in an Asian-associated ancestry cluster had fewer N-insertions in productive TCRs than the approximately 700-donor mean. At a false discovery rate of 0.05, a later analysis linked around 17,000 TCR beta sequences to specific HLA alleles. In a later genetic analysis, a missense DCLRE1C variant was associated with V-gene and J-gene trimming of TCR beta chains, and the association was replicated in an independent cohort. Most TCR sequences were seen in very few donors, while some public TCRs were found in many individuals. Roughly uniform sequencing depth across donors was assumed in presence/absence analyses, although this assumption may not hold. In a later analysis, most CMV-associated TCR beta chains were found to appear HLA-restricted, with HLA associations seemingly driven largely by CMV exposure. A total of 150 to 200 TCR beta chains were listed by the study as associated with cytomegalovirus. Because counts were too low, under 20 rarely observed V segments, including chromosome 9 orphons, were left out of the earlier analysis of 587 of the donors. Some IMGT-functional V segments, including TRBV6-2 and TRBV6-3, could not be told apart with the 87-base-pair reads, so those segments were excluded. Only TCR beta chains were sequenced in this cohort, and the absence of alpha or paired-chain data limited detectable features. According to a later analysis, parvovirus B19, influenza, CMV and Epstein-Barr virus appeared linked to several top co-occurrence clusters. Linkage disequilibrium might explain the correlated functional status among segregating V segments, but an unknown experimental factor could not be ruled out. Because HLA typing was unavailable for some donors at each locus, only the typed subset was used in association tests. Strong co-occurrence of HLA alleles, especially DR and DQ, made assigning TCR associations to individual alleles difficult. A few of the identified cytomegalovirus-associated TCR beta chains were confirmed in vitro to be specific for cytomegalovirus antigens. The classifier was reported to diagnose cytomegalovirus status with high specificity and sensitivity in both the original cohort and the validation cohort.

In total, roughly 670 healthy bone marrow donors made up the cohort. All cohort members were sampled while nominally healthy, although unrecorded immune exposures were likely present. The donor was CMV seronegative and was included in the group of hundreds of seronegative cohort members. Every donor gave a peripheral blood sample, and the peripheral blood mononuclear cells from that sample were used for TCR beta sequencing. Genomic DNA extraction from the blood cell samples was performed with the Qiagen DNeasy Blood Extraction Kit. Library preparation employed the immunoSEQ multiplex PCR assay. For the multiplex PCR, a mixture combining 60 forward primers for TCR Vbeta segments and 13 reverse primers for TCR Jbeta segments was used. The CDR3 region of rearranged TCR beta genes was amplified from genomic DNA by a multiplex PCR assay. The Illumina HiSeq System was used to sequence the amplified TCR beta libraries as 87-base-pair reads. The authors' pipeline ran thus. A later analysis tallied 80 million to 95 million unique TCR beta chains across the 666 repertoires, and around 12 million of those chains were shared by two or more donors. To remove PCR and sequencing errors, raw reads were error-corrected and collapsed into unique sequences using a nearest-neighbor algorithm that merged closely related sequences. Alignment of CDR3 sequences to IMGT reference sequences was used to assign V, D and J gene segments. For a sequence to be retained, a match of at least six nucleotides was required to both a V gene segment and a J gene segment. Rearrangements were classified as productive when the CDR3 lacked stop codons and remained in frame with V and J, and all other rearrangements were classified as non-productive. CDR3 was defined according to IMGT convention as the region running from the second conserved V-encoded cysteine to the conserved J-encoded phenylalanine. The earlier analysis of about 570 of the donors excluded any sequence lacking an unambiguous match to a single V gene segment. An earlier analysis of approximately 590 of the donors classified V segments as functional when productive rearrangements were above 56.7% and as segregating when the standard deviation between donors was above 5%. To diagnose cytomegalovirus status from the catalog of TCR beta chain sequences, a statistical classification framework was built. In a later analysis, TCR nucleotide sequences were compared against IMGT/GENE-DB human TR gene sequences so that V and J genes could be assigned. The TCRdist pipeline was used in a later analysis to assign CDR3 sequences and most-parsimonious VDJ recombination scenarios. In a later analysis, each TCR beta chain was defined by its CDR3 amino acid sequence together with its V-gene family, and reads lacking a unique V-gene family were excluded. As a way to deal with suspected cross-contamination and a sequencing artifact, a later analysis dropped roughly 600 nucleotide sequences that were highly shared and had low generation probability. A later analysis calculated a clonal expansion index for each public chain from normalized within-repertoire ranks of inferred template counts. Generation probabilities in a later analysis came from a VDJ recombination model fitted to out-of-frame rearrangements, and those results were checked against IGoR. In a later analysis, hypergeometric tests were used to score TCR-TCR, TCR-HLA and TCR-CMV co-occurrence, with a repertoire-size bias correction applied to TCR pairs. False discovery rates were estimated in a later analysis by permuting HLA or CMV assignments 20 times. In a later analysis, co-occurring TCRs were grouped using DBSCAN, and TCRdist sequence similarity was added for clustering within HLA-allele-positive subsets. Repertoires with fewer than 30,000 or more than 120,000 public chains, plus five repertoires with anomalous nucleotide sharing, were excluded from co-occurrence clustering. In its TCRdb copy, this immuneACCESS table keeps in-frame sequences only and misses some clones. Where compared with another copy, unresolved V genes explain less than half of these, and the others have no known cause. That table gives V, J and clone size, and the DNA gave D and trimming. The sample includes approximately 110,000 clones, with more than 65% observed a single time. More than 0.7% of the sample goes to the ten largest clones.

Material for sequencing was PBMCs. This TCR derives from a woman under 40 in good health and CMV-seronegative. This receptor chain uses TRBV9 and TRBJ1-1; no D segment can be confidently identified. In nucleotide form, the sequence is TGTGCCAGCAGCCCCGGGATAGACACTGAAGCTTTCTTT. Its protein product is CASSPGIDTEAFF.